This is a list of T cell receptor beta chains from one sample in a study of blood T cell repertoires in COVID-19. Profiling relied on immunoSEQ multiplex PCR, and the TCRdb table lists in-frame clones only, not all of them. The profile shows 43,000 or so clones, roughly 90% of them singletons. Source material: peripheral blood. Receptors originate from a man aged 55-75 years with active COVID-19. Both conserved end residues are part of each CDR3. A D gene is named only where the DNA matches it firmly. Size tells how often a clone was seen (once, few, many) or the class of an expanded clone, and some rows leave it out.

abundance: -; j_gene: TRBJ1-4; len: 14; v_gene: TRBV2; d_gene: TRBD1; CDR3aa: CASSVDRGNEKLFF; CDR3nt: TGTGCCAGCAGTGTGGACAGGGGTAATGAAAAACTGTTTTTT
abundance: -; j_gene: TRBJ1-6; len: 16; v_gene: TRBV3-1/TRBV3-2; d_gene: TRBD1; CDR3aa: CASSLSPGQPNSPLHF; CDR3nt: TGTGCCAGCAGCCTAAGCCCGGGACAGCCGAATTCACCCCTCCACTTT
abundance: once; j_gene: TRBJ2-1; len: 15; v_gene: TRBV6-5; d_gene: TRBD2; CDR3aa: CASRTGTSPWNEQFF; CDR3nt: TGTGCCAGCAGGACCGGGACTAGTCCTTGGAATGAGCAGTTCTTC
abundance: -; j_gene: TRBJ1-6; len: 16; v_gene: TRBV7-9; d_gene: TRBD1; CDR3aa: CASSLAAGTGNSPLHF; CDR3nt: TGTGCCAGCAGCTTAGCCGCCGGGACAGGGAATTCACCCCTCCACTTT
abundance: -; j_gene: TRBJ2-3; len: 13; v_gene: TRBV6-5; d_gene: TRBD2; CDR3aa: CASRTSGGDTQYF; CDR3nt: TGTGCCAGCAGGACTAGCGGGGGAGATACGCAGTATTTT
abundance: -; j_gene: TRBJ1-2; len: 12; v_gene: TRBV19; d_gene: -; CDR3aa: CASNPLEGGYTF; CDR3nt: TGTGCCAGTAACCCCTTGGAGGGGGGCTACACCTTC
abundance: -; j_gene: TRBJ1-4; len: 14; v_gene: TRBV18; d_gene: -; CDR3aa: CASSPGQQNEKLFF; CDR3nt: TGTGCCAGCTCACCAGGACAGCAAAATGAAAAACTGTTTTTT
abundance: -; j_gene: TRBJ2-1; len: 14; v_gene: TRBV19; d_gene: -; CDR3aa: CAAAGDSSYNEQFF; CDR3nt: TGTGCCGCTGCCGGGGATAGCTCCTACAATGAGCAGTTCTTC
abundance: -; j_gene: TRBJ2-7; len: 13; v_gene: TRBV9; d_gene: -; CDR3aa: CASSVFLEDEQYF; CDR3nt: TGTGCCAGCAGCGTTTTCCTAGAAGACGAGCAGTACTTC
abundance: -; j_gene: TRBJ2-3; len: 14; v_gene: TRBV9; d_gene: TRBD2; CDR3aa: CASRGGESTDTQYF; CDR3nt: TGTGCCAGCAGGGGAGGGGAGAGCACAGATACGCAGTATTTT
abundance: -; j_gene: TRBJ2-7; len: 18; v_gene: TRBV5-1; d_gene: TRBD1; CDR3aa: CASSWTGGQGRPWEEQYF; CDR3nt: TGCGCCAGCAGCTGGACCGGGGGACAGGGACGCCCCTGGGAGGAGCAGTACTTC
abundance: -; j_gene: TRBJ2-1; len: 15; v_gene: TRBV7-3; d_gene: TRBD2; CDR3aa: CASSSGLAGHNEQFF; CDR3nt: TGTGCCAGCAGCTCCGGACTAGCGGGACACAATGAGCAGTTCTTC
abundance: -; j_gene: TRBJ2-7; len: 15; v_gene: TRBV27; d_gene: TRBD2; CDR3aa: CASSTTSGRDHEQYF; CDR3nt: TGTGCCAGCAGTACGACTAGCGGGAGAGACCACGAGCAGTACTTC
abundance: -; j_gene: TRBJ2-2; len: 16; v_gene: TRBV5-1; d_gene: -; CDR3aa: CASSLLAGPNTGELFF; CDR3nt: TGCGCCAGCAGCTTGCTGGCGGGGCCGAACACCGGGGAGCTGTTTTTT
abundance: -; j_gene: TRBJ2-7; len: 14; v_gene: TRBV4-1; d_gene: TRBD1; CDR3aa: CASSPDRGSYEQYF; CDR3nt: TGCGCCAGCAGTCCTGACAGGGGTTCCTACGAGCAGTACTTC
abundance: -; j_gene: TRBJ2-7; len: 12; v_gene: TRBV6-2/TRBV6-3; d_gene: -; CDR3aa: CASSYPSHEQYF; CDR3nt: TGTGCCAGCAGTTACCCCTCCCACGAGCAGTACTTC
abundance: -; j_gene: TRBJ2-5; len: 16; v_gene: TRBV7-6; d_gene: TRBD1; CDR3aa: CASSLAPTGGRETQYF; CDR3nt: TGTGCCAGCAGCTTAGCGCCGACAGGGGGCCGGGAGACCCAGTACTTC
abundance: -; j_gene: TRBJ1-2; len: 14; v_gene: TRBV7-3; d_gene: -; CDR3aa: CASSLSATDYGYTF; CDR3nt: TGTGCCAGCAGCTTATCGGCGACAGATTATGGCTACACCTTC
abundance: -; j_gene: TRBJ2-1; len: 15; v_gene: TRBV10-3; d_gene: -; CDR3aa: CAISGGDRSYNEQFF; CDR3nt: TGTGCCATCAGTGGGGGGGACCGCTCCTACAATGAGCAGTTCTTC
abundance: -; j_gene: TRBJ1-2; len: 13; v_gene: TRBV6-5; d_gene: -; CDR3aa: CASGRTINYGYTF; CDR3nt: TGTGCCAGCGGACGGACAATTAACTATGGCTACACCTTC
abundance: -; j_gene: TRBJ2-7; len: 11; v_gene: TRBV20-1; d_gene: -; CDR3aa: CSASPLYEQYF; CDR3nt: TGCAGTGCTAGTCCCCTCTACGAGCAGTACTTC
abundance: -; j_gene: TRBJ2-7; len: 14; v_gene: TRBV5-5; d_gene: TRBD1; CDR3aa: CASSSTTGVGEQYF; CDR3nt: TGTGCCAGCAGCTCAACAACAGGGGTGGGGGAGCAGTACTTC
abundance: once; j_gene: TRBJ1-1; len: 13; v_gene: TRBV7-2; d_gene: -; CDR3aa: CASSQYMNTEAFF; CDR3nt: TGTGCCAGCAGCCAATACATGAACACTGAAGCTTTCTTT
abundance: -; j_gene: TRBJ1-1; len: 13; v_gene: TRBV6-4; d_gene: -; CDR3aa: CASSSDRNTEAFF; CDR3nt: TGTGCCAGCAGTTCCGACAGGAACACTGAAGCTTTCTTT
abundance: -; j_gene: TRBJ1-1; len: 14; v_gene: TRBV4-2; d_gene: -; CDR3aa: CASSHTGLGTEAFF; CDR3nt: TGTGCCAGCAGCCACACAGGATTAGGCACTGAAGCTTTCTTT
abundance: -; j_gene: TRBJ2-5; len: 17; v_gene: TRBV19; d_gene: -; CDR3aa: CASSPGRTQRIQETQYF; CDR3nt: TGTGCCAGTAGTCCGGGAAGGACCCAACGGATCCAAGAGACCCAGTACTTC
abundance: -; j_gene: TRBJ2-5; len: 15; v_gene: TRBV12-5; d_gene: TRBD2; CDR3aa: CASEGEREGQETQYF; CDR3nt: TGTGCTAGTGAGGGAGAGCGGGAGGGTCAAGAGACCCAGTACTTC
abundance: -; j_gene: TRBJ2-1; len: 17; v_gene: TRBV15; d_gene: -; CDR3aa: CATSRDSDTLPYNEQFF; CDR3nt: TGTGCCACCAGCAGAGATTCAGACACACTTCCCTACAATGAGCAGTTCTTC
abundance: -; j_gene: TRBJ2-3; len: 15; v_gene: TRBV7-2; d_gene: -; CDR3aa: CASSPPKGVADTQYF; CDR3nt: TGTGCCAGCAGCCCACCGAAAGGAGTCGCAGATACGCAGTATTTT
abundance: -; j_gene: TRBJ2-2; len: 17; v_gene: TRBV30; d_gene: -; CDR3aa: CAWSVSRDNLNTGELFF; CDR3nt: TGTGCCTGGAGTGTCTCTCGGGACAACCTGAACACCGGGGAGCTGTTTTTT
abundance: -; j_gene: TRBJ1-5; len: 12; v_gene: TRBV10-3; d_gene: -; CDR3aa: CAISDPNQPQHF; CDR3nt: TGTGCCATCAGTGACCCGAATCAGCCCCAGCATTTT
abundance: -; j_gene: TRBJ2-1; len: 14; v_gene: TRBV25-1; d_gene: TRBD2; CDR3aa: CASRGLAGDNEQFF; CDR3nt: TGTGCCAGCAGGGGACTAGCGGGAGACAATGAGCAGTTCTTC
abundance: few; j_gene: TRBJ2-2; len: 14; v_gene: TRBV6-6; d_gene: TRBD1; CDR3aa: CASSPTGESGELFF; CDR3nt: TGTGCCAGCAGCCCTACAGGGGAATCGGGGGAGCTGTTTTTT
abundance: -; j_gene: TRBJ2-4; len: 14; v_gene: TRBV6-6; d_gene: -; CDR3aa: CASSFTGSKNIQYF; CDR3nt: TGTGCCAGCAGTTTTACCGGGAGCAAAAACATTCAGTACTTC
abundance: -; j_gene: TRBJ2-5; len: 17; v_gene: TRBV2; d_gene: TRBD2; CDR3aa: CASSTPIQTSGQETQYF; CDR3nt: TGTGCCAGCAGTACCCCCATCCAGACTAGCGGACAAGAGACCCAGTACTTC
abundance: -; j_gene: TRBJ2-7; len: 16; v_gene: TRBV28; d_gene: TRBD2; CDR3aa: CASSPHTSGRLYEQYF; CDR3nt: TGTGCCAGCAGTCCGCATACTAGCGGGAGGTTGTACGAGCAGTACTTC
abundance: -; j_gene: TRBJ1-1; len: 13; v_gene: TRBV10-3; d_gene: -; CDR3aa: CAISDKKNTEAFF; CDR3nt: TGTGCCATCAGTGACAAAAAGAACACTGAAGCTTTCTTT
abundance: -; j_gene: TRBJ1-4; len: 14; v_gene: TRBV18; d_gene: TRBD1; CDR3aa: CASSRDSGYEKLFF; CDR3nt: TGTGCCAGCTCTCGGGACAGCGGATATGAAAAACTGTTTTTT
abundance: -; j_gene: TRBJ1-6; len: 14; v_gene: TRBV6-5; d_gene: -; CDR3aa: CASSSVVLDSPLHF; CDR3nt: TGTGCCAGCAGTTCTGTTGTCTTAGATTCACCCCTCCACTTT
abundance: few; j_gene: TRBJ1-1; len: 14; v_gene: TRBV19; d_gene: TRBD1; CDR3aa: CASSISGQGTEAFF; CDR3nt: TGTGCCAGTAGTATTTCGGGACAGGGCACTGAAGCTTTCTTT
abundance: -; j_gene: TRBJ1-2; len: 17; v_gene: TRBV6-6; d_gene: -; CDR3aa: CASSLSSPDSKHYGYTF; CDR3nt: TGTGCCAGCAGTCTCTCCAGCCCTGACAGTAAACACTATGGCTACACCTTC
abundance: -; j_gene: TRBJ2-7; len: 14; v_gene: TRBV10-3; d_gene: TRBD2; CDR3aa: CAIQPTSGRYEQYF; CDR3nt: TGTGCCATTCAACCGACTAGCGGGAGGTACGAGCAGTACTTC
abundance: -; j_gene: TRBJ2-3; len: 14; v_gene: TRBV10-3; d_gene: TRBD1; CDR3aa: CAISGGTGTDTQYF; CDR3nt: TGTGCCATCAGTGGGGGGACAGGCACAGATACGCAGTATTTT
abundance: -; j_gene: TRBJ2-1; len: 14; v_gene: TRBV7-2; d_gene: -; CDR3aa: CASSYPVGGDEQFF; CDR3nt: TGTGCCAGCAGCTACCCGGTCGGGGGAGATGAGCAGTTCTTC
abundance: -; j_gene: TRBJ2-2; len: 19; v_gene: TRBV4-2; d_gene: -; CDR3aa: CASSQEKGKGGLNTGELFF; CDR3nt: TGTGCCAGCAGCCAAGAAAAGGGGAAAGGAGGGTTGAACACCGGGGAGCTGTTTTTT
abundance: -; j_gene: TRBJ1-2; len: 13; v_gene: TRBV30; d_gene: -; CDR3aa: CAWSVTGNYGYTF; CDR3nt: TGTGCCTGGAGTGTGACGGGGAACTATGGCTACACCTTC
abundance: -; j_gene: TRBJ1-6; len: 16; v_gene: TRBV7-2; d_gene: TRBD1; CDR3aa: CASSPAPGQRNSPLHF; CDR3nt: TGTGCCAGCAGCCCCGCACCGGGACAGCGAAATTCACCCCTCCACTTT
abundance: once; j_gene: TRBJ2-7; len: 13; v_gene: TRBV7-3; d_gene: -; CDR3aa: CASSPSGAYEQYF; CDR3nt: TGTGCCAGCAGCCCTTCGGGGGCCTACGAGCAGTACTTC
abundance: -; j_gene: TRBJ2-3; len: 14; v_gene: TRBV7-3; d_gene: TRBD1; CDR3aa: CASSTGGSTDTQYF; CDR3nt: TGTGCCAGCAGCACAGGGGGAAGCACAGATACGCAGTATTTT
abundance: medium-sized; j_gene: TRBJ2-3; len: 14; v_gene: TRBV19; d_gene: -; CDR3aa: CASSKLNRDDTQYF; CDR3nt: TGTGCCAGTAGTAAGCTAAACCGGGATGATACGCAGTATTTT
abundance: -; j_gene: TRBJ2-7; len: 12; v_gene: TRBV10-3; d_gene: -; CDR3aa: CAISDLLYEQYF; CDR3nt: TGTGCCATCAGTGACCTTCTTTACGAGCAGTACTTC
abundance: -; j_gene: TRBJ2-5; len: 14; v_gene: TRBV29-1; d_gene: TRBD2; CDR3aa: CSVGTSGAQETQYF; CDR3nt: TGCAGCGTCGGGACTAGCGGGGCACAAGAGACCCAGTACTTC
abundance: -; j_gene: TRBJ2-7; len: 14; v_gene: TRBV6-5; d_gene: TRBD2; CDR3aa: CASSPGLESLEQYF; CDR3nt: TGTGCCAGCAGCCCGGGACTAGAATCTCTCGAGCAGTACTTC
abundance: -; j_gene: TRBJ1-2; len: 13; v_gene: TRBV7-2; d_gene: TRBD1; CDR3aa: CASSHRGEYGYTF; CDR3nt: TGTGCCAGCAGCCACAGGGGGGAGTATGGCTACACCTTC
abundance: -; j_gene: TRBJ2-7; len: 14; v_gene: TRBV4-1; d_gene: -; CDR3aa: CASSQIVGVDEQYF; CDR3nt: TGCGCCAGCAGCCAAATTGTGGGAGTGGACGAGCAGTACTTC